Presented here are 8 T cell receptor beta chains from one specimen sequenced in a study of shared clonotypes between healthy human individuals. TCRdb keeps only in-frame clones here, not all; method: immunoSEQ multiplex PCR. This table holds roughly 640,000 clones, about 97% found once. Source material: naive CD4+ T cells sorted from blood. This sample's subset: CD45RA+ positively selected. The receptors come from a woman aged 25 to 39 in good health.

The chain links TRBV28 to TRBJ1-6; D is unclear. CDR3 length: 14 amino acids. CDR1 and CDR2 (germline): MDHEN, SYDVKM. V was shortened by 6 bases and J by 9 bases, with 15 bases between the two germline ends. The CDR3 protein is CASSSPGRGSPLHF. As DNA, the CDR3 is TGTGCCAGCAGCTCCCCCGGGAGAGGTTCACCCCTCCACTTT.

The rearrangement links TRBV27 to TRBJ1-1; D may be TRBD1 (6 bases). The CDR3 is 17 residues long. Deletions cut 6 bases from V and 1 base from J, with 21 bases between. Per germline, CDR1 MNHEY and CDR2 SMNVEV (reference sequence). DNA for the CDR3: TGTGCCAGCAGCCTAAGGGATCCGGGACACCGGAACACTGAAGCTTTCTTT. The encoded protein is CASSLRDPGHRNTEAFF.

The chain carries TRBV6-6 and TRBJ1-1, with D unresolved. Trimming pared 0 bases from V and 11 bases from J, leaving 13 bases between. Germline CDR1 reads MNHNY; CDR2 reads SVGAGI (reference sequence). This CDR3 region has 13 residues. The CDR3 DNA is TGTGCCAGCAGTTACTCGAGGGTTCCGGGGGCTTTCTTT. Amino acid sequence: CASSYSRVPGAFF.

The gene calls are TRBV6-1 and TRBJ1-2, with 8 bases fitting TRBD1. CDR1 is MNHNS, CDR2 SASEGT, per germline. This CDR3 region has 15 residues. After removal of 6 bases from V and 2 bases from J, the junction contained 8 bases not matched to a gene. CDR3: CASRDQTGGNYGYTF. The CDR3 DNA follows: TGTGCCAGCAGGGATCAAACAGGGGGAAACTATGGCTACACCTTC.

The CDR3 DNA follows: TGTGCCACCAGCAGGGGACTAGCGGGAGGGCCCTACGAGCAGTACTTC. Encoded protein: CATSRGLAGGPYEQYF. The rearrangement joins TRBV15 to TRBJ2-7, with 16 bases matching TRBD2. The CDR3 runs 16 residues. Germline V gives CDR1 LNHNV, CDR2 YYDKDF (reference sequence). Trimming took 3 bases from V and 2 from J; bases not matched to a gene: 1.

V gene TRBV5-1 combines with J gene TRBJ1-1; D unresolved. Between the trimmed V and J ends, which lost 0 bases and 4 bases, there was a span of 7 bases. CDR1 and CDR2 from the germline V gene are SGHRS and YFSETQ. The CDR3 runs to 13 residues. The CDR3 loop reads CASSLEGLTEAFF. For the CDR3, the DNA is TGCGCCAGCAGCTTGGAAGGGCTCACTGAAGCTTTCTTT.

The V call is TRBV5-1, the J call TRBJ2-1, with D perhaps matching TRBD2 (6 bases). The V and J ends lost 4 bases and 0 bases respectively, with 20 bases between them. Germline lookup yields CDR1 SGHRS and CDR2 YFSETQ. The CDR3 loop spans 18 amino acids. For the CDR3, the DNA is TGCGCCAGCAGCCCAATTTGGACGGGGGATAGCTCCTACAATGAGCAGTTCTTC. Protein product: CASSPIWTGDSSYNEQFF.

CDR3 sequence reads: CASSLSGNSYEQYF. Written as DNA, the CDR3 is TGTGCCAGCAGCTTAAGTGGGAACTCCTACGAGCAGTACTTC. The rearrangement links TRBV7-3 to TRBJ2-7; D ambiguous. CDR3 length equals 14 residues. Trimming stripped 1 base from V and 0 bases from J, with 7 bases between. Germline V gene lookup returns CDR1 SGHTA and CDR2 FQGTGA.